This T cell receptor (beta chain) appears in the sequencing data of a study of post-analysis software for immune sequencing data. Study overall: Relapsing-remitting, secondary progressive and progressive-relapsing multiple sclerosis were all included among the disease courses.

Whole-study results and caveats: By F measure, samples from a shared preparation batch strongly co-clustered. Five TRBV segments appeared more often in patients than in controls, and TRBV5-6, TRBV5-1 and TRBV20-1 were among these. Controls had significantly higher normalized Chao1 diversity than multiple sclerosis patients.

This clonotype was detected a few times. Its cognate antigen is unknown. Unique molecular identifiers were present in the TCR beta cDNA libraries. T cells numbering about 0.85 to 11 million yielded roughly 0.5 million cDNA molecules. One entry per CDR3 protein results from TCRdb running MiXCR on the PCR reads. The data contain roughly 800,000 distinct CDR3 sequences, about half of them singletons. From germline, CDR1 is SGHVS and CDR2 FQNEAQ. J lost 2 bases, V lost 5 bases, and 5 bases had no gene match. The CDR3 is made up of 14 amino acids. The J gene is TRBJ2-5, the V gene TRBV7-8; 7 nucleotides line up with TRBD2. The source of this sequence is a girl aged 10-17 years with multiple sclerosis. What was sequenced was blood. Written as DNA, the CDR3 is TGTGCCAGCAGCACTGGGAGGGTGCAAGAGACCCAGTACTTC. Its translation: CASSTGRVQETQYF.